These T cell receptor beta chains were read from a single sample in a study of T cells in Graves' hyperthyroidism and ophthalmopathy. TCRdb recomputed calls from the multiplex PCR reads with MiXCR, one row per CDR3 protein. The table includes approximately 380,000 distinct CDR3 sequences, about 14% detected once. The sample consisted of blood. These receptors were collected from a middle-aged man with Graves' ophthalmopathy. The CDR3 runs from the conserved cysteine through the conserved F or W. Each record gives: D gene, V gene, J gene, clone size, CDR3 protein, CDR3 DNA. The D gene is left open where the match is weak. Some rows mark clone size as missing; the rest say once, few, many or name a class of expanded clone.

.	TRBV11-1	TRBJ2-7	many	CASSDGGIYEQYF	TGTGCCAGCAGCGACGGCGGTATTTACGAGCAGTACTTC
.	TRBV2	TRBJ2-6	many	CASSWAVRSGANVLTF	TGTGCCAGCAGCTGGGCTGTGCGCTCTGGGGCCAACGTCCTGACTTTC
TRBD2	TRBV20-1	TRBJ2-3	.	CSAKAGGSTDTQYF	TGCAGTGCTAAGGCGGGGGGGAGCACAGATACGCAGTATTTT
.	TRBV5-1	TRBJ2-1	many	CASSLGGTAYNEQFF	TGCGCCAGCAGCTTAGGCGGGACAGCATACAATGAGCAGTTCTTC
.	TRBV25-1	TRBJ2-3	few	CASSPFEGIDTQYF	TGTGCCAGCAGTCCATTCGAGGGAATTGATACGCAGTATTTT
.	TRBV28	TRBJ2-7	many	CASSLWPGTYEQYF	TGTGCCAGCAGTTTATGGCCGGGAACCTACGAGCAGTACTTC
TRBD1	TRBV3-1	TRBJ2-7	many	CASSPSTAWDRRGYEQYF	TGTGCCAGCAGCCCATCCACGGCGTGGGACAGGAGAGGCTACGAGCAGTACTTC
.	TRBV12-3/TRBV12-4	TRBJ2-3	.	CASSGLAGYETDTQYF	TGTGCCAGCAGTGGGCTGGCGGGATACGAAACAGATACGCAGTATTTT
TRBD1	TRBV5-1	TRBJ2-7	.	CASSPRDRVFDEQYF	TGCGCCAGCAGCCCTAGGGACAGGGTTTTTGACGAGCAGTACTTC
TRBD1	TRBV29-1	TRBJ2-5	many	CSVEMGQGRFETQYF	TGCAGCGTCGAGATGGGACAGGGTAGATTCGAGACCCAGTACTTC
.	TRBV11-2	TRBJ1-4	.	CASGPPAKNEKLFF	TGTGCCAGCGGCCCACCCGCCAAAAATGAAAAACTGTTTTTT
TRBD2	TRBV20-1	TRBJ2-1	many	CSARDLAAGGVAYNEQFF	TGCAGTGCTAGAGATCTAGCTGCGGGAGGGGTGGCCTACAATGAGCAGTTCTTC
TRBD2	TRBV19	TRBJ2-7	.	CASSLKTAGGEQYF	TGTGCCAGTAGTCTGAAGACAGCCGGGGGGGAGCAGTACTTC
.	TRBV7-3	TRBJ2-7	many	CASSNSDLLQQYF	TGTGCCAGCAGCAATAGTGACCTCCTACAGCAGTACTTC
TRBD2	TRBV27	TRBJ2-5	many	CASSQNGGIETQYF	TGTGCCAGCAGTCAGAACGGGGGGATAGAGACCCAGTACTTC
TRBD1	TRBV30	TRBJ2-1	many	CAWSPGQGIYNEQFF	TGTGCCTGGAGTCCGGGACAGGGGATCTACAATGAGCAGTTCTTC
TRBD1	TRBV30	TRBJ2-2	few	CACSGTANTGELFF	TGTGCCTGCTCCGGGACAGCGAACACCGGGGAGCTGTTTTTT
.	TRBV6-4	TRBJ2-3	.	CASSDKPVTQYF	TGTGCCAGCAGTGACAAGCCCGTTACGCAGTATTTT
.	TRBV3-1	TRBJ1-1	many	CASSFSEITEAFF	TGTGCCAGCAGCTTCAGTGAAATCACTGAAGCTTTCTTT
TRBD1	TRBV10-3	TRBJ1-6	many	CAISEDGGSGQGRSGLHSPLHF	TGTGCCATCAGTGAGGACGGAGGTAGTGGACAGGGGCGTTCGGGACTTCATTCACCCCTCCACTTT
.	TRBV2	TRBJ2-5	few	CASSEWVETQYF	TGTGCCAGCAGTGAATGGGTAGAGACCCAGTACTTC
.	TRBV3-1	TRBJ1-6	many	CASSQNLNSPLHF	TGTGCCAGCAGCCAGAACTTAAATTCACCCCTCCACTTT
.	TRBV27	TRBJ2-7	.	CASSLSQGGVSEQYF	TGTGCCAGCAGTTTATCGCAGGGGGGGGTGAGCGAGCAGTACTTC
.	TRBV6-5	TRBJ2-5	many	CASSYFSSAQETQYF	TGTGCCAGCAGTTACTTCTCTAGCGCACAAGAGACCCAGTACTTC
.	TRBV5-5	TRBJ2-3	many	CASSLGSLTDTQYF	TGTGCCAGCAGCTTGGGCAGTCTCACAGATACGCAGTATTTT
.	TRBV28	TRBJ1-2	.	CASSPFKWASYGYTF	TGTGCCAGCAGTCCGTTTAAGTGGGCAAGCTATGGCTACACCTTC
.	TRBV7-9	TRBJ2-5	many	CASSPSAGGETQYF	TGTGCCAGCAGCCCGAGTGCCGGAGGAGAGACCCAGTACTTC
.	TRBV3-1	TRBJ2-7	few	CASIRSSVSYEQYF	TGTGCCAGCATTAGATCCAGCGTATCCTACGAGCAGTACTTC
.	TRBV12-3/TRBV12-4	TRBJ1-1	.	CASQRTEAFF	TGTGCCAGCCAAAGGACTGAAGCTTTCTTT
.	TRBV29-1	TRBJ2-7	few	CSDIPGTDLSYEQYF	TGCAGCGATATACCGGGAACAGACCTCTCCTACGAGCAGTACTTC
TRBD1	TRBV10-3	TRBJ2-6	.	CATRDRGGSGANVLTF	TGTGCCACCCGGGACAGGGGGGGCTCTGGGGCCAACGTCCTGACTTTC
.	TRBV20-1	TRBJ1-5	many	CSASFDSNQPQHF	TGCAGTGCTAGTTTCGATAGCAATCAGCCCCAGCATTTT
.	TRBV7-9	TRBJ2-7	many	CASSFFLIDKDEQYF	TGTGCCAGCAGCTTCTTTCTGATCGACAAGGACGAGCAGTACTTC
.	TRBV7-9	TRBJ2-4	.	CASSLPGGKQGLNIQYF	TGTGCCAGCAGCTTACCGGGGGGTAAACAGGGCTTAAACATTCAGTACTTC
.	TRBV27	TRBJ1-1	few	CASAVGGLVHMAFF	TGTGCCAGCGCCGTGGGGGGACTCGTCCATATGGCTTTCTTT
.	TRBV5-1	TRBJ1-4	many	CASREGPTNEKLFF	TGCGCCAGCAGAGAGGGACCAACTAATGAAAAACTGTTTTTT
.	TRBV19	TRBJ1-1	.	CASTIGTEAFF	TGTGCCAGTACGATTGGCACTGAAGCTTTCTTT
TRBD2	TRBV20-1	TRBJ2-5	many	CSALAGAVETQYF	TGCAGTGCCTTGGCGGGAGCGGTAGAGACCCAGTACTTC
.	TRBV13	TRBJ2-7	few	CASSHGFGGEQYF	TGTGCCAGCAGCCACGGGTTTGGGGGCGAGCAGTACTTC
.	TRBV12-3/TRBV12-4	TRBJ2-7	many	CASTKTNIGEQYF	TGTGCCAGCACCAAAACAAATATTGGCGAGCAGTACTTC
.	TRBV3-1	TRBJ2-3	.	CASSQGGAGADTQYF	TGTGCCAGCAGCCAAGGCGGGGCCGGGGCAGATACGCAGTATTTT
.	TRBV5-1	TRBJ2-6	many	CASSLETSGANVLTF	TGCGCCAGCAGCTTGGAGACCTCTGGGGCCAACGTCCTGACTTTC
.	TRBV5-1	TRBJ1-1	.	CASSPQGSVSTEAFF	TGCGCCAGCAGCCCGCAGGGGTCGGTGAGCACTGAAGCTTTCTTT
TRBD2	TRBV29-1	TRBJ2-4	.	CSVEVGGGGKNIQYF	TGCAGCGTTGAAGTGGGGGGGGGGGGCAAAAACATTCAGTACTTC
.	TRBV27	TRBJ1-2	.	CASTLLDSNYGYTF	TGTGCCAGCACCCTCCTTGACTCTAACTATGGCTACACCTTC
.	TRBV20-1	TRBJ2-5	many	CSASPLASQETQYF	TGCAGTGCTAGCCCCCTAGCGTCACAAGAGACCCAGTACTTC
.	TRBV9	TRBJ1-2	few	CASTLGPLRDYGYTF	TGTGCCAGCACCCTTGGTCCTTTGAGGGACTATGGCTACACCTTC
TRBD2	TRBV19	TRBJ2-1	few	CASSLTSGWERNEQFF	TGTGCCAGTAGCCTAACTAGCGGGTGGGAGCGGAATGAGCAGTTCTTC
TRBD1	TRBV10-2	TRBJ1-5	.	CASRKEQGAYSNQPQHF	TGCGCCAGCAGAAAAGAACAGGGGGCATATAGCAATCAGCCCCAGCATTTT
TRBD2	TRBV5-1	TRBJ2-1	.	CASRNPGTSGYSYNEQFF	TGCGCCAGCAGGAACCCCGGGACTAGCGGATACTCCTACAATGAGCAGTTCTTC
.	TRBV11-2	TRBJ2-1	few	CASSLTPTGPCPFF	TGTGCCAGCAGCTTAACGCCGACGGGACCTTGTCCGTTCTTC
TRBD1	TRBV14	TRBJ1-2	.	CASSRTQGAYGYTF	TGTGCCAGCAGCCGCACACAGGGGGCCTACGGCTACACCTTC
.	TRBV15	TRBJ2-4	many	CATSREDREVNIQYF	TGTGCCACCAGCAGAGAAGACAGGGAGGTGAACATTCAGTACTTC
.	TRBV12-3/TRBV12-4	TRBJ1-1	many	CASSLLVNTEAFF	TGTGCCAGCAGCTTATTGGTGAACACTGAAGCTTTCTTT
.	TRBV12-3/TRBV12-4	TRBJ2-5	many	CASSPGNGETQYF	TGTGCCAGCAGTCCGGGAAACGGAGAGACCCAGTACTTC
.	TRBV28	TRBJ1-1	many	CASEPLNTEAFF	TGTGCCAGCGAGCCTTTGAACACTGAAGCTTTCTTT
.	TRBV18	TRBJ1-3	.	CASSAGNGNTIYF	TGTGCCAGCTCAGCCGGGAATGGAAACACCATATATTTT
.	TRBV29-1	TRBJ2-1	many	CSAVTGTEQFF	TGCAGCGCCGTTACCGGAACTGAGCAGTTCTTC
.	TRBV6-2/TRBV6-3	TRBJ2-5	.	CASSYRADSQETQYF	TGTGCCAGCAGTTACAGGGCCGACTCACAAGAGACCCAGTACTTC
TRBD1	TRBV27	TRBJ1-6	once	CASSFYRGDSPLHF	TGTGCCAGCAGTTTTTACAGGGGGGATTCACCCCTCCACTTT